This TCR beta chain was documented in a study of blood T cell repertoires in COVID-19. TCRdb's table, derived via immunoSEQ multiplex PCR, lists solely in-frame clones and lacks some. The sample includes about 250,000 clones, around 88% of them seen just once. J gave up 8 bases and V 5 bases, and 11 bases lay outside the gene matches. Germline V gene data show CDR1 as LNHDA and CDR2 as SQIVND (reference sequence). The CDR3 has 16 residues. Sequencing was carried out using peripheral blood. This clonotype originated in a woman aged 30 to 39 with COVID-19, enrolled during active disease. V usage is TRBV19 and J usage is TRBJ2-1; TRBD2 matches at 11 bases. The DNA for the CDR3 is TGTGCCAGTAGTCCTTGGGGTAGCGGGGGGGCACATGAGCAGTTCTTC. Protein: CASSPWGSGGAHEQFF.